This T cell receptor (beta chain) is from a study of T cell responses to AZD1222 COVID-19 vaccine. Study findings and constraints: The reported proportion of spike-specific TCRs targeting unmutated variant regions was nearly half. Along spike, vaccine-associated CD4 TCRs were found throughout, with dominance at 160-218 and 743-854. Recipients of two AZD1222 doses showed rising Spike-specific TCR breadth and depth.

As concerns this clone: Antigen: not known.

Per germline, CDR1 LGHDT and CDR2 YNNKEL (reference sequence). The CDR3 is 13 amino acids. With V trimmed by 6 bases and J by 5 bases, 7 bases remained unmatched. Method: immunoSEQ multiplex PCR; TCRdb's copy keeps in-frame clones and lacks some. The repertoire holds some 150,000 clones, with more than 85% as singletons. This chain connects TRBV3-1 (or the pseudogene TRBV3-2) to TRBJ2-7; 7 bases fit TRBD2. The TCR comes from an adult in good health. The sample consisted of peripheral blood, taken on day 0 of AZD1222 vaccination. The CDR3: CASSFTSVDEQYF. The CDR3 region has the DNA TGTGCCAGCAGTTTTACTAGCGTGGACGAGCAGTACTTC.